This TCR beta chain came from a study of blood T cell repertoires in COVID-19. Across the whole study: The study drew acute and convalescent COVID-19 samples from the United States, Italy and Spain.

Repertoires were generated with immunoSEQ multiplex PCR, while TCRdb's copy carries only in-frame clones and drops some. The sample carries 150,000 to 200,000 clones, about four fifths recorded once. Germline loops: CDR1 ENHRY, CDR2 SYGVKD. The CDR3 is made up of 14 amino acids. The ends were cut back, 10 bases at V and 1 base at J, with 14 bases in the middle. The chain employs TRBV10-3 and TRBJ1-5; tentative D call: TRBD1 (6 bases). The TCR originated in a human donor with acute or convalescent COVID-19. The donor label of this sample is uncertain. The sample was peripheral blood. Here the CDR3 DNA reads TGTGCCACCCAGGGTCAGGGGAGCAATCAGCCCCAGCATTTT. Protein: CATQGQGSNQPQHF.